Below are 22 T cell receptor beta chains sequenced from a single sample in a study of blood T cell repertoires in COVID-19. The table came from immunoSEQ multiplex PCR; TCRdb's copy has only in-frame clones and leaves some out. Among around 250,000 clones listed, 84% were seen once. The material sequenced was peripheral blood. The source of these receptors is a woman aged 40 to 49 who had recovered from COVID-19.

The V call is TRBV7-6, the J call TRBJ2-7; 8 bases map to TRBD1. The germline gives CDR1 SGHVS, CDR2 FNYEAQ. The CDR3 consists of 13 residues. The V gene end was trimmed by 3 bases and the J gene end by 5 bases; junction bases not matched to a gene: 3. The CDR3 region is CASSFQTGDEQYF. DNA of the CDR3: TGTGCCAGCAGCTTCCAGACAGGGGACGAGCAGTACTTC.

Notes on this clone: At one of its ends the junction is not consistent with the germline gene, which may arise from a read error. Here the CDR3 DNA reads TGTGCCACCAGCGGAGACAGGCGGGCGGCCGAGCAGTACTTC. This translates into CATSGDRRAAEQYF. This chain connects TRBV15 to TRBJ2-7, with D possibly matching TRBD1 (6 bases). CDR3 length: 14 amino acids. Germline lookup yields CDR1 LNHNV and CDR2 YYDKDF (reference sequence).

V usage is TRBV27 and J usage is TRBJ1-6; 7 bases fit TRBD1. The CDR3 loop spans 15 amino acids. The germline CDR1 and CDR2 sequences are MNHEY and SMNVEV (reference sequence). V lost 3 bases, J lost 6 bases, and 5 bases stayed unmatched. Here the CDR3 DNA reads TGTGCCAGCAGTTTCCAGGGACAGCTTAATTCACCCCTCCACTTT. Its translation: CASSFQGQLNSPLHF.

The rearrangement joins TRBV28 to TRBJ1-6; D ambiguous. The CDR3 covers 13 residues. Germline-derived CDR1 and CDR2 are MDHEN and SYDVKM. With 7 bases removed from V and 4 bases from J, the gap between germline ends came to 8 bases. The CDR3 region is CASKESYNSPLHF. As DNA, the CDR3 is TGTGCCAGCAAGGAGTCTTATAATTCACCCCTCCACTTT.

This clone qualifies as medium-sized. The chain combines TRBV27 with TRBJ2-2, with D uncertain. The CDR3 covers 14 residues. The V end was cut by 5 bases, the J end by 4 bases, with 11 bases between. Germline CDR1 MNHEY, CDR2 SMNVEV (reference sequence). The DNA for the CDR3 is TGTGCCAGCAGTCCACGGGTACCCACCGGGGAGCTGTTTTTT. Translated, it gives CASSPRVPTGELFF.

The chain employs TRBV5-1 and TRBJ1-3, with TRBD1 matching over 7 bases. CDR3 length: 15 residues. V was clipped by 0 bases and J by 4 bases; unmatched bases: 4. The germline V gene has CDR1 SGHRS and CDR2 YFSETQ. The CDR3 DNA is TGCGCCAGCAGCTTGGGACAGGGCCGGGGAAACACCATATATTTT. Protein sequence: CASSLGQGRGNTIYF.

J is TRBJ2-3 and V is TRBV7-3, with D possibly TRBD1 on 6 matching bases. This CDR3 spans 14 amino acids. Germline values: CDR1 SGHTA, CDR2 FQGTGA. Trimming stripped 2 bases from V and 3 bases from J, with 9 bases between. CDR3 in DNA: TGTGCCAGCAGCTTATACCAGGGGACAGATACGCAGTATTTT. Translating gives CASSLYQGTDTQYF. The whole variable domain, remainder taken from reference TRBV7-3 and TRBJ2-3, is GAGVSQTPSNKVTEKGKYVELRCDPISGHTALYWYRQSLGQGPEFLIYFQGTGAADDSGLPNDRFFAVRPEGSVSTLKIQRTERGDSAVYLCASSLYQGTDTQYFGPGTRLTVL.

The chain recombines TRBV7-2 with TRBJ1-1; no clear D. Deletions cut 1 base from V and 1 base from J, with 7 bases between. Germline CDR1 is SGHTA and CDR2 is FQGNSA. This CDR3 is built from 14 residues. This chain's CDR3 is CASSLDGGNTEAFF. CDR3 in DNA: TGTGCCAGCAGCTTAGATGGCGGGAACACTGAAGCTTTCTTT.

The gene calls are TRBV7-9 and TRBJ1-6; TRBD1 matches at 7 bases. The CDR3 runs 15 residues. J was trimmed by 4 bases and V by 0 bases; bases with no gene match: 0. Germline lookup yields CDR1 SEHNR and CDR2 FQNEAQ (reference sequence). The CDR3 nucleotides are TGTGCCAGCAGCTTAGCGGGACAGTATAATTCACCCCTCCACTTT. Its protein product is CASSLAGQYNSPLHF.

This clone was recorded only once. This chain joins TRBV6-5 and TRBJ2-7; TRBD1 matches 8 bases. The CDR3 extends over 12 amino acids. J gave up 5 bases and V 7 bases, and 4 bases lay outside the gene matches. Germline CDR1 and CDR2: MNHEY and SVGAGI. The CDR3 sequence: CASIVQGDEQYF. As DNA, the CDR3 is TGTGCCAGCATCGTACAGGGGGACGAGCAGTACTTC.

Here the CDR3 DNA reads TGCGCCAGCAGCTTCGGGGTGGAAGAGACCCAGTACTTC. This gives the protein CASSFGVEETQYF. The J gene is TRBJ2-5, the V gene TRBV5-1, with a tentative D call TRBD2 (5 bases). The V end was cut by 2 bases, the J end by 3 bases, with 8 bases between. The germline CDR1 and CDR2 sequences are SGHRS and YFSETQ. The CDR3 is 13 residues long.

The chain employs TRBV27 and TRBJ2-1; 7 positions match TRBD2. Trimming took 2 bases from V and 0 from J; bases not matched to a gene: 1. Germline CDR1 is MNHEY and CDR2 is SMNVEV (reference sequence). This CDR3 has 15 residues. The CDR3, as DNA: TGTGCCAGCAGTTTAGGGGGGGTCTCCTACAATGAGCAGTTCTTC. It translates to CASSLGGVSYNEQFF.

This sequence joins TRBV2 and TRBJ2-3; D not certain. V shed 3 bases and J shed 5 bases, with 9 bases lying between them. The germline V gene has CDR1 SNHLY and CDR2 FYNNEI. The CDR3 totals 13 residues. The CDR3 reads CASSDRPRDTQYF. In DNA form, the CDR3 reads TGTGCCAGCAGTGACAGGCCCAGAGATACGCAGTATTTT.

The rearrangement links TRBV9 to TRBJ1-5; 7 bases map to TRBD1. Germline V lookup: CDR1 SGDLS, CDR2 YYNGEE. V lost 7 bases to trimming and J lost 7 bases; unmatched junction nucleotides: 5. This CDR3 is 12 amino acids long. CDR3 sequence (DNA): TGTGCCAGCGGGCAGGGGGTACAGCCCCAGCATTTT. Protein product: CASGQGVQPQHF.

V is TRBV5-1 and J is TRBJ1-2; 8 nucleotides align to TRBD1. The CDR3 covers 15 residues. The V gene end was trimmed by 0 bases and the J gene end by 5 bases; junction bases not matched to a gene: 6. Germline V gives CDR1 SGHRS, CDR2 YFSETQ. The CDR3 nucleotides are TGCGCCAGCAGCTTGGAGCCAGGGGGCGCATATGGCTACACCTTC. Its translation is CASSLEPGGAYGYTF.

DNA of the CDR3: TGTGCCAGCTCACCCACCGTTGGAGGTAGGCCCCAGTACTTC. It encodes CASSPTVGGRPQYF. V and J are TRBV18 and TRBJ2-5; tentative D call: TRBD2 (5 bases). Germline CDR1 and CDR2: KGHSH and LQKENI. The CDR3 length is 14 residues. Trimming removed 3 bases from V and 9 bases from J, with 17 bases in between.

The V gene is TRBV5-1, the J gene TRBJ2-1; 8 nucleotides agree with TRBD1. Losses at the gene ends were 3 bases for V and 4 bases for J; bases not matched to a gene: 6. The germline V gene has CDR1 SGHRS and CDR2 YFSETQ. The CDR3 runs 15 residues. Written as DNA, the CDR3 is TGCGCCAGCAGCTCCGGGACAGGCGCTTACAATGAGCAGTTCTTC. Its protein product is CASSSGTGAYNEQFF. Supplemented by reference TRBV5-1 and TRBJ2-1, the full variable domain reads KAGVTQTPRYLIKTRGQQVTLSCSPISGHRSVSWYQQTPGQGLQFLFEYFSETQRNKGNFPGRFSGRQFSNSRSEMNVSTLELGDSALYLCASSSGTGAYNEQFFGPGTRLTVL.

In its sample, this clone was seen once. V gene TRBV5-1 combines with J gene TRBJ1-1; unclear D gene. The CDR3 runs 14 residues. V dropped 0 bases and J dropped 6 bases, with 12 bases sitting between them. CDR1 is SGHRS, CDR2 YFSETQ, per germline. CDR3 protein: CASSLAVSGSEAFF. The CDR3 nucleotides read TGCGCCAGCAGCTTGGCGGTGTCGGGGTCTGAAGCTTTCTTT.

The J gene is TRBJ2-1, the V gene TRBV21-1; the D call TRBD2 from the table was never checked on the DNA. TRBV21-1 is a listed pseudogene. The CDR3 runs to 17 residues. CDR3 residues: CASSNIDTSGGDNEQFF. In DNA, the CDR3 is TGTGCCAGCAGCAACATAGACACTAGCGGGGGGGACAATGAGCAGTTCTTC.

The chain recombines TRBV5-1 with TRBJ1-2, with 7 bases lining up with TRBD1. CDR3 length: 15 residues. Germline V CDR1 and CDR2: SGHRS, YFSETQ. With V trimmed by 3 bases and J by 3 bases, 8 bases remained unmatched. Here the CDR3 DNA reads TGCGCCAGCAGCTGGGGGGACAGATCGGACTATGGCTACACCTTC. This encodes CASSWGDRSDYGYTF.

This clone was counted once. This chain uses TRBV28 with TRBJ1-5; 7 positions match TRBD1. Germline values: CDR1 MDHEN, CDR2 SYDVKM. The J segment lost 3 bases and the V segment lost 5 bases, leaving 13 bases of the junction unmatched. The CDR3 loop spans 17 amino acids. DNA for the CDR3: TGTGCCAGCAGTACCCACTTGGACAGGCGGCACAATCAGCCCCAGCATTTT. Protein product: CASSTHLDRRHNQPQHF.

This clone was found once. V and J are TRBV11-2 and TRBJ1-1, with D tentatively TRBD1 (5 bases). Germline V gene lookup returns CDR1 SGHAT and CDR2 FQNNGV. The CDR3 is made up of 15 amino acids. Trimming stripped 3 bases from V and 4 bases from J, with 15 bases between. CDR3 sequence: CASSFDRFNGTEAFF. In nucleotides, the CDR3 is TGTGCCAGCAGCTTCGACAGATTTAATGGCACTGAAGCTTTCTTT.